Listed here is a single TCR beta chain. The target antigen is unknown. The data belong to a study of graft-versus-host responses after intestinal transplantation. Whole-study context: Isolated intestinal, liver-intestinal, or multivisceral transplants were what recipients had. Anti-thymocyte globulin induction, then tacrolimus and steroids for around 3 years, went to all recipients.

Data came from immunoSEQ multiplex PCR; TCRdb stores just in-frame clones and leaves some out. The sample has roughly 77,000 clones, 89% seen once. Study results and caveats: Early post-transplant HvG declines were associated with peak circulating GvH clone levels. Within the allografts of patients who had graft-donor T cell macrochimerism, graft-versus-host to host-versus-graft clonal ratios were high.

This CDR3 has 16 amino acids. Germline V gives CDR1 MDHEN, CDR2 SYDVKM. The junction had 11 bases not matched to a gene; V was cut back by 7 bases and J by 0 bases. The sequence was collected from a human donor who received an intestinal transplant. This specimen was unstimulated CD8+ T cells sorted from spleen or lymph node cells, taken before intestinal transplant. V is TRBV28 and J is TRBJ2-7; 8 bases fit TRBD1. CDR3 protein: CASNLEADRGSYEQYF. The CDR3 region has the DNA TGTGCCAGCAATCTCGAAGCCGACAGGGGCTCCTACGAGCAGTACTTC.